These T cell receptor beta chains were read from a single sample in a study of T cell clonotyping in hematopoietic cell transplantation. Using immunoSEQ multiplex PCR, the repertoire was profiled, and TCRdb retains in-frame clones only, with some absent. The sample consists of 14,000 or so clones, around 97% of them appearing once. Here the sequenced sample was peripheral blood mononuclear cells, taken 30 days after allogeneic stem cell transplant. The receptor set was obtained from a female patient in her forties or fifties who had an allogeneic stem cell transplant from an unrelated donor, so T cells may come from the graft donor. Some clones in this sample may be carry-over from other donors' samples. The CDR3 runs from the conserved cysteine through the conserved F or W. Fields, in order: D gene, V gene, J gene, CDR3 protein, CDR3 DNA. A D gene is named only where the DNA matches it firmly.

>-|TRBV6-1|TRBJ1-2
CASSEEARNYGYTF
TGTGCCAGCAGTGAAGAGGCCAGAAACTATGGCTACACCTTC
>-|TRBV7-9|TRBJ2-7
CASTQGRENHYEQYF
TGTGCCAGCACCCAGGGCAGGGAGAACCACTACGAGCAGTACTTC
>TRBD1|TRBV14|TRBJ1-1
CASSRGSGTGQIEAFF
TGTGCCAGCAGCCGGGGTTCCGGGACAGGGCAAATCGAAGCTTTCTTT
>TRBD2|TRBV4-2|TRBJ2-3
CASSQDPISGGPSTDTQYF
TGTGCCAGCAGCCAAGATCCGATTAGCGGGGGGCCTAGCACAGATACGCAGTATTTT
>-|TRBV6-1|TRBJ1-1
CAAVGESEAFF
TGTGCCGCAGTAGGGGAATCAGAAGCTTTCTTT
>-|TRBV5-6|TRBJ1-5
CASSLRAGNQPQHF
TGTGCCAGCAGCTTGAGGGCTGGCAATCAGCCCCAGCATTTT
>TRBD1|TRBV6-1|TRBJ2-2
CASSEWGQDTGELFF
TGTGCCAGCAGTGAATGGGGACAGGACACCGGGGAGCTGTTTTTT
>TRBD2|TRBV7-9|TRBJ2-2
CASIQPGLAGANTGELFF
TGTGCCAGCATACAACCGGGACTAGCGGGGGCGAACACCGGGGAGCTGTTTTTT
>TRBD1|TRBV19|TRBJ1-1
CASKMDRGFSEAFF
TGTGCCAGTAAGATGGACAGGGGGTTCTCTGAAGCTTTCTTT
>TRBD1|TRBV7-2|TRBJ1-1
CASSLSGGTEAFF
TGTGCCAGCAGCCTATCAGGGGGCACTGAAGCTTTCTTT
>-|TRBV4-1|TRBJ1-3
CASSLEGLSSGNTIYF
TGCGCCAGCAGCCTCGAAGGGCTCAGCTCTGGAAACACCATATATTTT